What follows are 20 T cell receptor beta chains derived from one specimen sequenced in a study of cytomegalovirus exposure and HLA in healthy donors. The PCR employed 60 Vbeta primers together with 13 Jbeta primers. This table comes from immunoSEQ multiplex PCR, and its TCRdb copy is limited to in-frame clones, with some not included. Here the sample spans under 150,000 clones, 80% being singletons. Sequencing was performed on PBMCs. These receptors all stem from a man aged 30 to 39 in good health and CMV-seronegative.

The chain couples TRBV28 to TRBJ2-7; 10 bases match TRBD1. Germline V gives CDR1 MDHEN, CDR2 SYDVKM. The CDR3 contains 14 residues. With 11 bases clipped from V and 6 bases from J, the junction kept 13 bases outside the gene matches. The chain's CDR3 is CALTPGQGDGEQYF. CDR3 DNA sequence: TGTGCCCTCACGCCCGGACAGGGGGACGGCGAGCAGTACTTC. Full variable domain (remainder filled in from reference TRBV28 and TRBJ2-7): DVKVTQSSRYLVKRTGEKVFLECVQDMDHENMFWYRQDPGLGLRLIYFSYDVKMKEKGDIPEGYSVSREKKERFSLILESASTNQTSMYLCALTPGQGDGEQYFGPGTRLTVT.

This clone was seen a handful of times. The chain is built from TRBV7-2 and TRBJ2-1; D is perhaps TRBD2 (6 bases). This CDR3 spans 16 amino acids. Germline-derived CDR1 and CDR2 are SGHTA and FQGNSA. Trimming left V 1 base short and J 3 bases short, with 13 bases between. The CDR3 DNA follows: TGTGCCAGCAGCTTAGTGCGACTAGTTGTCTACAATGAGCAGTTCTTC. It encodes CASSLVRLVVYNEQFF.

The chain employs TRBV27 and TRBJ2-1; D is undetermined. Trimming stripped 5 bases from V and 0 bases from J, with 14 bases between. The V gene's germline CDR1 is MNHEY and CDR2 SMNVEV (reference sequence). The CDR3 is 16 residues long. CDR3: CASSPSLASSYNEQFF. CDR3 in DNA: TGTGCCAGCAGTCCCAGTTTGGCCAGCTCCTACAATGAGCAGTTCTTC.

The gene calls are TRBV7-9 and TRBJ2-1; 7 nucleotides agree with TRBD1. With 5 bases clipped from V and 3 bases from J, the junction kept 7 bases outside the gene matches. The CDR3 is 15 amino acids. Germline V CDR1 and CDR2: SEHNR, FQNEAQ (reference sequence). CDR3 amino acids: CASSPETGNYNEQFF. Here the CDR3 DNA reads TGTGCCAGCAGCCCCGAGACAGGGAACTACAATGAGCAGTTCTTC.

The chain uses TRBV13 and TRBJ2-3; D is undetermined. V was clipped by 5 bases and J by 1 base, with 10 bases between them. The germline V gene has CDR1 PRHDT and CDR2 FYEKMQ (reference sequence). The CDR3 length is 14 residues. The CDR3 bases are TGTGCCAGCAGCCAGGCCAGACGCACAGATACGCAGTATTTT. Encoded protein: CASSQARRTDTQYF.

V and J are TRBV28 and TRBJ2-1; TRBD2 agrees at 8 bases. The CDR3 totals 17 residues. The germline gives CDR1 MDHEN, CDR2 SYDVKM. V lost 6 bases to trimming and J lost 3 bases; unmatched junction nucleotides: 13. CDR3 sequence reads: CASSPKSGSSLYNEQFF. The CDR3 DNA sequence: TGTGCCAGCAGCCCAAAGAGCGGGAGTAGTCTCTACAATGAGCAGTTCTTC. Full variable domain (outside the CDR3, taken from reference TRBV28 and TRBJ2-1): DVKVTQSSRYLVKRTGEKVFLECVQDMDHENMFWYRQDPGLGLRLIYFSYDVKMKEKGDIPEGYSVSREKKERFSLILESASTNQTSMYLCASSPKSGSSLYNEQFFGPGTRLTVL.

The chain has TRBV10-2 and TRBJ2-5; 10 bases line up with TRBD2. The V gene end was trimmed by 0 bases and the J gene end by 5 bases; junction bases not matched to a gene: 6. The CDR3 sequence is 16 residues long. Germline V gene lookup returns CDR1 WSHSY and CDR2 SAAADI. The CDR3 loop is CASSESLASGGETQYF. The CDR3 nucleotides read TGCGCCAGCAGTGAGTCATTGGCTAGCGGGGGTGAGACCCAGTACTTC.

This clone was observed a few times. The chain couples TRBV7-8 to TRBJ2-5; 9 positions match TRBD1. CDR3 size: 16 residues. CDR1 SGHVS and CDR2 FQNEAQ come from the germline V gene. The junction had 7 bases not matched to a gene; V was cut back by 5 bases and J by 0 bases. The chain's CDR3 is CASSPGTGNYQETQYF. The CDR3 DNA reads TGTGCCAGCAGCCCCGGGACAGGGAATTACCAAGAGACCCAGTACTTC.

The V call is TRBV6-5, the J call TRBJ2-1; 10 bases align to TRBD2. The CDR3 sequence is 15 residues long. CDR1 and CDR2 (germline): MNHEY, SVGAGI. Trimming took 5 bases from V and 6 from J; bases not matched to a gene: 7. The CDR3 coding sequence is TGTGCCAGCAGTCACGAGCGGGAGGGCCGCAATGAGCAGTTCTTC. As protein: CASSHEREGRNEQFF.

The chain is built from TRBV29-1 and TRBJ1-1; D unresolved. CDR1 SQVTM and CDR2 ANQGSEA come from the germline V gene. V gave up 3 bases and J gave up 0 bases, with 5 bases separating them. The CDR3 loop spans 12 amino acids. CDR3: CSVEEMNTEAFF. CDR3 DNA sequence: TGCAGCGTTGAGGAGATGAACACTGAAGCTTTCTTT.

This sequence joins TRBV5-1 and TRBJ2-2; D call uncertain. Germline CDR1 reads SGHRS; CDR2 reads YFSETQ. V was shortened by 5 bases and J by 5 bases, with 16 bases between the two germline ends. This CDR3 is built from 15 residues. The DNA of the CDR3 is TGCGCCAGCAGTTTGCCACAGACCGGTACCGGGGAGCTGTTTTTT. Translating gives CASSLPQTGTGELFF.

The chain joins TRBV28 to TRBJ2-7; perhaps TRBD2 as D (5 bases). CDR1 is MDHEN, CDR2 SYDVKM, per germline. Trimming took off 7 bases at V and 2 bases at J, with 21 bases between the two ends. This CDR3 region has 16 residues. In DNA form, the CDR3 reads TGTGCCAGCAATCCCCGCCGTGAGGGAGTCCCCTACGAGCAGTACTTC. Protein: CASNPRREGVPYEQYF.

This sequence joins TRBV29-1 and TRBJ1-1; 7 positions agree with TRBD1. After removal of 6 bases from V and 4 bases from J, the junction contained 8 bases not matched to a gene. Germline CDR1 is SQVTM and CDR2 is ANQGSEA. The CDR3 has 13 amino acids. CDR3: CSVRTGRGTEAFF. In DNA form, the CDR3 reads TGCAGCGTCCGGACAGGTAGGGGCACTGAAGCTTTCTTT.

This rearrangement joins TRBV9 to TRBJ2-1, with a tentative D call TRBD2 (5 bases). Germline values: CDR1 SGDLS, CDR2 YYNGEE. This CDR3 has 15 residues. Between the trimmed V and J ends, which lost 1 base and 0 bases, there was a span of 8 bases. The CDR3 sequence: CASSVRGLSYNEQFF. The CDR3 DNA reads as TGTGCCAGCAGCGTACGCGGGCTCTCCTACAATGAGCAGTTCTTC.

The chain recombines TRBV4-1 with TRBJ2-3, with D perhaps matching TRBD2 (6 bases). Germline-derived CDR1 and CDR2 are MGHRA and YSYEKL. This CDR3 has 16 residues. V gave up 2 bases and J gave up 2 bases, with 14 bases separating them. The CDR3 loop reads CASSQRRGLTTDTQYF. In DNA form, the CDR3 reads TGCGCCAGCAGCCAAAGACGGGGACTGACCACAGATACGCAGTATTTT.

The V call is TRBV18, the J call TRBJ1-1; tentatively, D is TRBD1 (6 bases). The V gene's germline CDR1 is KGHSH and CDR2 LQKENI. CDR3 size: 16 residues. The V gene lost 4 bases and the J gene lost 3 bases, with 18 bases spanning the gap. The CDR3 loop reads CASSLLVDSPHTEAFF. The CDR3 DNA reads TGTGCCAGCTCACTCTTGGTGGACAGTCCTCACACTGAAGCTTTCTTT.

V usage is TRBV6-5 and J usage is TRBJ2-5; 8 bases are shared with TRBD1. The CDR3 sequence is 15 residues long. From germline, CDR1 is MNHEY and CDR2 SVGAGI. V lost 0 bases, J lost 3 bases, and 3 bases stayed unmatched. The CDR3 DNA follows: TGTGCCAGCAGTTACTCGGACAGGGTGGAAGAGACCCAGTACTTC. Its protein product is CASSYSDRVEETQYF.

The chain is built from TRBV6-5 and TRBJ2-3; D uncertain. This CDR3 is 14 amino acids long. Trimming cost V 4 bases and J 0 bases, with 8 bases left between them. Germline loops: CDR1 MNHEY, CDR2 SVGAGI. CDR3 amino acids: CASSLLMSTDTQYF. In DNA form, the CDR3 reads TGTGCCAGCAGTTTACTAATGAGCACAGATACGCAGTATTTT.

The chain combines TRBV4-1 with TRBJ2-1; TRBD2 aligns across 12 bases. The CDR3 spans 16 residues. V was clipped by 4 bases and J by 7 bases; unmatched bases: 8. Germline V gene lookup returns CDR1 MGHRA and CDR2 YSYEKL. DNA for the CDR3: TGCGCCAGCAGCCGACCGACTAGCGGGAGCTTAAATGAGCAGTTCTTC. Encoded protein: CASSRPTSGSLNEQFF.

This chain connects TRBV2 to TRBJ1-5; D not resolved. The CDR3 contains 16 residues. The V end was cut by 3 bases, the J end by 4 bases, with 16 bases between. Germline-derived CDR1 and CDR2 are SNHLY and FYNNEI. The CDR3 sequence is CASSEEAGPGNQPQHF. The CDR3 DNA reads TGTGCCAGCAGTGAGGAGGCCGGGCCTGGGAATCAGCCCCAGCATTTT.